This T cell receptor (beta chain) was captured by sequencing in a study of cytomegalovirus exposure and HLA in healthy donors. Study-level results: The authors confirmed in vitro that three CMV-associated chains were specific for CMV antigens.

Note on this clone: Its target is unknown.

Germline lookup yields CDR1 GTSNPN and CDR2 SVGIG (reference sequence). This CDR3 region has 13 residues. V was shortened by 3 bases and J by 1 base, with 8 bases between the two germline ends. The donors were part of the approximately 120-subject validation cohort, which stood apart from the roughly 640-subject first cohort. The table came from immunoSEQ multiplex PCR; TCRdb's copy has only in-frame clones and leaves some out. The table lists 180,000 or so clones, roughly 86% of them singletons. J is TRBJ2-3 and V is TRBV30; D unresolved. The receptor was derived from a man aged 25-45 years in good health and CMV-seropositive. Sequenced sample: PBMCs. The CDR3 nucleotides read TGTGCCTGGAGCAAAAGGGGCACAGATACGCAGTATTTT. As protein: CAWSKRGTDTQYF.